The present entry profiles one T cell receptor (beta chain) with its context. The data derive from a study of blood T cell repertoires in COVID-19. Background on the study: The United States, Italy and Spain supplied acute and convalescent COVID-19 samples.

The CDR3 consists of 14 residues. Germline V lookup: CDR1 MDHEN, CDR2 SYDVKM. V was pared by 6 bases and J by 0 bases, with 12 bases between. Original processing notes: Cell counts per sample came from amplifying reference gene primers. Sequenced by immunoSEQ multiplex PCR; TCRdb stores in-frame clones only, minus some. V and J calls and clone size are those listed in that table; D and trimming were worked out from the DNA. The sample records 250,000 to 300,000 clones, 85% to 90% being singletons. Material for sequencing was peripheral blood. The chain is built from TRBV28 and TRBJ2-7; D might be TRBD1 (6 bases). This receptor was identified in a man aged 18 to 29 with active or convalescent COVID-19. CDR3 DNA: TGTGCCAGCAGAGCGACAGGCAACTCCTACGAGCAGTACTTC. It translates to CASRATGNSYEQYF.